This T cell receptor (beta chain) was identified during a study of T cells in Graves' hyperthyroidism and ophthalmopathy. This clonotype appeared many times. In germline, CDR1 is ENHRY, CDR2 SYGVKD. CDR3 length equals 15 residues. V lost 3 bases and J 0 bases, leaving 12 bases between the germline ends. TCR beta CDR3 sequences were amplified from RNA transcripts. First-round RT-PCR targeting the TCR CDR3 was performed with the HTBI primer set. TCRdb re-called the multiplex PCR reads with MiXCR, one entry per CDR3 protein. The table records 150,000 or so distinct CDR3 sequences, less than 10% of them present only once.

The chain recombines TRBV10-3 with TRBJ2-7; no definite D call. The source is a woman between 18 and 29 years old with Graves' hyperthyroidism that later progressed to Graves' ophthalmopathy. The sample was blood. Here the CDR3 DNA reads TGTGCCATCAGTGAAGGACGGAAGAGCTCCTACGAGCAGTACTTC. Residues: CAISEGRKSSYEQYF.